This TCR beta chain derives from a study of shared clonotypes between healthy human individuals. Study-wide results and caveats: Among the subsets, naive ones generally showed larger estimated richness than memory ones. Clonotypes shared by all four sorted-subset donors had higher generation probabilities than non-shared clonotypes.

As to this clone: Its antigen remains unknown.

Profiled with immunoSEQ multiplex PCR; TCRdb holds only in-frame clones, not every one. The sample lists approximately 1,000,000 clones, around 82% occurring once. The healthy adult donors were HIV-negative and reported no recent acute infections or vaccinations. CDR1 and CDR2 (germline): SGDLS, YYNGEE. This CDR3 is built from 14 residues. Trimming took off 0 bases at V and 4 bases at J, with 8 bases between the two ends. The TCR sequence derives from a man between 18 and 35 years old in good health. Some clones in this sample may be carry-over from other donors' samples. The sequencing input was memory CD4+ T cells from PBMCs. Sample subset: CD45RA-negative fraction. The rearrangement links TRBV9 to TRBJ1-3; possible D gene TRBD1, 6 bases. The CDR3 sequence is CASSVEGEGNTIYF. CDR3 bases: TGTGCCAGCAGCGTAGAGGGGGAAGGAAACACCATATATTTT.